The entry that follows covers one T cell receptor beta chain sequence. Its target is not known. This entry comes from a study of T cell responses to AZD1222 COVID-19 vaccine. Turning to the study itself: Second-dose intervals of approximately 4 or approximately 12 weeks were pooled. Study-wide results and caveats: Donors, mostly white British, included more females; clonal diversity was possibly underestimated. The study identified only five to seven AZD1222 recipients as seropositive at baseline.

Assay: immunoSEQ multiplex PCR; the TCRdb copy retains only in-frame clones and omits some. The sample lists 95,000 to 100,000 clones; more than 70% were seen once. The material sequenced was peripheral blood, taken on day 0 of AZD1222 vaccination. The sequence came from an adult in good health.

DNA of the CDR3: TGTGCCAGCAGCCCTGGACGGGACAGCCTTAGGCGCAATCAGCCCCAGCATTTT. It translates to CASSPGRDSLRRNQPQHF. The chain uses TRBV7-2 and TRBJ1-5, with TRBD1 identical over 7 bases. V lost 5 bases to trimming and J lost 2 bases; unmatched junction nucleotides: 15. The CDR3 consists of 18 residues. Germline lookup yields CDR1 SGHTA and CDR2 FQGNSA. The whole variable domain, filled in from reference TRBV7-2 and TRBJ1-5, reads GAGVSQSPSNKVTEKGKDVELRCDPISGHTALYWYRQSLGQGLEFLIYFQGNSAPDKSGLPSDRFSAERTGGSVSTLTIQRTQQEDSAVYLCASSPGRDSLRRNQPQHFGDGTRLSIL.